The T cell receptor beta chain under discussion was sequenced for a study of T cells in Graves' hyperthyroidism and ophthalmopathy. Trimming removed 10 bases from V and 3 bases from J, with 13 bases in between. The CDR3 is made up of 13 amino acids. The germline V gene has CDR1 MDHEN and CDR2 SYDVKM. General study findings and limits: Most clonotypes expanded in the thyroid (above 0.001) were also present in blood.

TCR beta CDR3 regions were amplified from RNA transcripts. HTBI primers drove first-round RT-PCR of the TCR CDR3. Using its own MiXCR run on the multiplex PCR reads, TCRdb lists one record per CDR3 protein. The sample yields under 800,000 distinct CDR3 sequences, 13% to 15% seen once. This clonotype showed up just a few times. Its antigen is as yet unknown. No ophthalmopathy progression within 18 months constituted stable Graves' hyperthyroidism. The sequence was obtained from a woman under 30 with Graves' hyperthyroidism. V usage is TRBV28 and J usage is TRBJ2-4, with D perhaps being TRBD1 or TRBD2 (5 bases each). Material: blood. CDR3 sequence: CATRGAGKNIQYF. The CDR3 DNA follows: TGTGCCACTAGGGGCGCGGGCAAAAACATTCAGTACTTC.